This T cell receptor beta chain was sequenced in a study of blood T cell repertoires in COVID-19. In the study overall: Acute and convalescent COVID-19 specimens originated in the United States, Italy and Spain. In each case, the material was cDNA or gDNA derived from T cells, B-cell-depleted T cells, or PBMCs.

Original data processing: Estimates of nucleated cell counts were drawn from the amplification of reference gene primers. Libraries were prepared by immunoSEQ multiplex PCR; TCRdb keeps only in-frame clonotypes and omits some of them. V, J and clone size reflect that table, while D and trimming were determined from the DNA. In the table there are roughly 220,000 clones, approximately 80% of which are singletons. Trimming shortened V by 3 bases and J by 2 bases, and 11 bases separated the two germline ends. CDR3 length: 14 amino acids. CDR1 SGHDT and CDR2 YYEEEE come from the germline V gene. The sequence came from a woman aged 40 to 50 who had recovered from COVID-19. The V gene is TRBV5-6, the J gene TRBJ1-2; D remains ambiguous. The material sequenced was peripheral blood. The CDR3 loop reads CASSSLGGNYGYTF. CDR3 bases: TGTGCCAGCAGCTCCCTGGGAGGAAACTATGGCTACACCTTC.